This record concerns one T cell receptor (beta chain) sequence. Its antigen is unidentified. The record originates from a study of T-cell memory formation after mild COVID-19. Study-wide background: Across donors, TCR clusters were largely donor specific. Study results and limitations: The authors did not confirm SARS-CoV-2 specificity of second-wave clones peaking day 37. Cross-reactive memory appears to have joined, as suggested by some responding clones showing up in pre-infection memory.

Germline V gene data show CDR1 as SGHRS and CDR2 as YFSETQ. CDR3 length: 14 amino acids. V shed 5 bases and J shed 3 bases, with 11 bases lying between them. Constant-segment primers served in 5'RACE that generated TCR alpha and TCR beta cDNA libraries bearing sample barcodes and UMIs. TCRdb redid the calling of the 5' RACE reads with MiXCR, one entry per CDR3 protein. The sample consists of approximately 240,000 distinct CDR3 sequences, about a sixth of them appearing once. The material sequenced was PBMCs or a T cell subset sorted from them (not recorded which). The receptor's source is a young man who had mild COVID-19 (a few samples of this study predate the infection). Cell type and time point are not known. This chain links TRBV5-1 with TRBJ2-2; the D gene is possibly TRBD1 (6 bases). The CDR3 sequence is CASRSGVDTGELFF. CDR3 in DNA: TGCGCCAGCAGATCAGGGGTTGACACCGGGGAGCTGTTTTTT. Full variable domain (rest looked up from reference TRBV5-1 and TRBJ2-2): KAGVTQTPRYLIKTRGQQVTLSCSPISGHRSVSWYQQTPGQGLQFLFEYFSETQRNKGNFPGRFSGRQFSNSRSEMNVSTLELGDSALYLCASRSGVDTGELFFGEGSRLTVL.